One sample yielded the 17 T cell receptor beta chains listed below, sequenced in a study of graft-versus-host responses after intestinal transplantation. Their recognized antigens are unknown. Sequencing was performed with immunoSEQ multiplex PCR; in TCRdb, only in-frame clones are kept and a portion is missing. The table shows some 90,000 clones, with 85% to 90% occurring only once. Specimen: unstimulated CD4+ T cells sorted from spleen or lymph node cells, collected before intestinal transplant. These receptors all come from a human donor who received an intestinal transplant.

The CDR3 bases are TGTGCCAGTAAAGACTCGTCGGGGACTAGCGGTTACGAGCAGTACTTC. Encoded protein: CASKDSSGTSGYEQYF. The rearrangement uses TRBV19 and TRBJ2-7, with 11 bases that match TRBD2. This CDR3 has 16 amino acids. Germline-derived CDR1 and CDR2 are LNHDA and SQIVND (reference sequence). The trim removed 7 bases at V and 4 bases at J, leaving 12 bases unmatched.

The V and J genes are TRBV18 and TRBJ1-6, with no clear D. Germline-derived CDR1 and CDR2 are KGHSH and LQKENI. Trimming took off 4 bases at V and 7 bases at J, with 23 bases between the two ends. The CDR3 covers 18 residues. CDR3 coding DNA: TGTGCCAGCTCACAAATCCCAAAGGCAAAAGGAGGCAATTCACCCCTCCACTTT. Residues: CASSQIPKAKGGNSPLHF.

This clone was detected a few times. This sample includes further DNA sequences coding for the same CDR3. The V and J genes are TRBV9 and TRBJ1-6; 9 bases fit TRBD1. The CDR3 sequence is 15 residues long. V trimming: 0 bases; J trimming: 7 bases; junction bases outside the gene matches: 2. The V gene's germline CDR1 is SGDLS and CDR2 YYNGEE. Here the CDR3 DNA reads TGTGCCAGCAGCGTAGTCGACAGGGGGAATTCACCCCTCCACTTT. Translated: CASSVVDRGNSPLHF. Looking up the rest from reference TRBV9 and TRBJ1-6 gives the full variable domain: DSGVTQTPKHLITATGQRVTLRCSPRSGDLSVYWYQQSLDQGLQFLIQYYNGEERAKGNILERFSAQQFPDLHSELNLSSLELGDSALYFCASSVVDRGNSPLHFGNGTRLTVT.

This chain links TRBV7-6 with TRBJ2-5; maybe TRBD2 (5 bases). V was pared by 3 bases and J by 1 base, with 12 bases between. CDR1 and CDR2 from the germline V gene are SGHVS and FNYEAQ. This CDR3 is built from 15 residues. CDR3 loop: CASSLSRAGQETQYF. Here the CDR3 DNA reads TGTGCCAGCAGCTTGAGTCGGGCGGGCCAAGAGACCCAGTACTTC.

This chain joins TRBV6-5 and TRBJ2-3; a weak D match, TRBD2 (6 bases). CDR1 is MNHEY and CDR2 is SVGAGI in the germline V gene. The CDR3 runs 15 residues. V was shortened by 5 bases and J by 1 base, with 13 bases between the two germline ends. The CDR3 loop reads CASSKTRFGTDTQYF. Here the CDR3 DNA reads TGTGCCAGCAGTAAGACTAGGTTCGGCACAGATACGCAGTATTTT.

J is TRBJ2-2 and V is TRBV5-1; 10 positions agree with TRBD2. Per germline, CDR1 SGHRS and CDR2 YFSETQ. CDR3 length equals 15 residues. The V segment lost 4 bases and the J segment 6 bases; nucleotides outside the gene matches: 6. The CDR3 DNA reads TGCGCCAGCAGCCCCGGGACTAGCGTCCCCGGGGAGCTGTTTTTT. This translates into CASSPGTSVPGELFF.

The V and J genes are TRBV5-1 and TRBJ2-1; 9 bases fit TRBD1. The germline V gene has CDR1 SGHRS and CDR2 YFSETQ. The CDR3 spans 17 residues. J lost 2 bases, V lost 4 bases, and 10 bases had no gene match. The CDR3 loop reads CASSASSGTGPYNEQFF. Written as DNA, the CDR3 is TGCGCCAGCAGCGCCTCCTCCGGGACAGGGCCCTACAATGAGCAGTTCTTC.

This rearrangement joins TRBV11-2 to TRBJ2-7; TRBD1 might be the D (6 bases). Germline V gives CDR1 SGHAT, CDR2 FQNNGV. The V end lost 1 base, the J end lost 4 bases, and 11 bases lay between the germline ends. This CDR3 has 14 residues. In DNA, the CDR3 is TGTGCCAGCAGCTTAGTTTGGACAGAATACGAGCAGTACTTC. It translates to CASSLVWTEYEQYF. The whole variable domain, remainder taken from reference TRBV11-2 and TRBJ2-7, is EAGVAQSPRYKIIEKRQSVAFWCNPISGHATLYWYQQILGQGPKLLIQFQNNGVVDDSQLPKDRFSAERLKGVDSTLKIQPAKLEDSAVYLCASSLVWTEYEQYFGPGTRLTVT.

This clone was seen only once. DNA of the CDR3: TGTGCCAGCCTCGTAGCGGAACACACAGATACGCAGTATTTT. Residues: CASLVAEHTDTQYF. This chain links TRBV2 with TRBJ2-3; D may be TRBD2 (6 bases). This CDR3 is built from 14 residues. Trimming shortened V by 8 bases and J by 2 bases, and 14 bases separated the two germline ends. Germline V lookup: CDR1 SNHLY, CDR2 FYNNEI.

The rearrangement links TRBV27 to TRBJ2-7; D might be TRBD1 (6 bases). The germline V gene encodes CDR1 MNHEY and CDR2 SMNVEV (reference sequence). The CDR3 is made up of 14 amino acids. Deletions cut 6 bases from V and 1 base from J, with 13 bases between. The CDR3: CASSPRTGSYEQYF. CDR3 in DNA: TGTGCCAGCAGCCCTCGAACAGGGTCCTACGAGCAGTACTTC.

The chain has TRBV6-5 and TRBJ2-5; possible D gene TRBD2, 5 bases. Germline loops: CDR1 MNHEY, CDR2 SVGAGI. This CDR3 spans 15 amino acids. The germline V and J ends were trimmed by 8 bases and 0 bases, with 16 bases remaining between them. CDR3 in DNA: TGTGCCAGCCGTATAGGTGGGAGCTACCAAGAGACCCAGTACTTC. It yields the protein CASRIGGSYQETQYF.

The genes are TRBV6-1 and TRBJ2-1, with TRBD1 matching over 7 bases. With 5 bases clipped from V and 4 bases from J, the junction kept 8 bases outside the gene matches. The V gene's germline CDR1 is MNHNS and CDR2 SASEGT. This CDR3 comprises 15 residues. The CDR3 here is CASSKQGSGYNEQFF. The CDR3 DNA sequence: TGTGCCAGCAGTAAACAGGGGTCCGGGTACAATGAGCAGTTCTTC.

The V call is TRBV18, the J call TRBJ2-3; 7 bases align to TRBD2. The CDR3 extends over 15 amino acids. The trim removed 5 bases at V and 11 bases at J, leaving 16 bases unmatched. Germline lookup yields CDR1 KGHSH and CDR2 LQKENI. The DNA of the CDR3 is TGTGCCAGCTCAATTCCCGCAGGAGCGGGGAGGATGCAGTATTTT. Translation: CASSIPAGAGRMQYF.

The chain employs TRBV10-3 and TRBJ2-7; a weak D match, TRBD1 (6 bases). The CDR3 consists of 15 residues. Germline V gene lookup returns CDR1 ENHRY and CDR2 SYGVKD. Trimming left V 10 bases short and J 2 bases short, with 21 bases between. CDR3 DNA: TGTGCCACACGGCCGGGGCAGGGGAGCCCCTACGAGCAGTACTTC. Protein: CATRPGQGSPYEQYF.

The CDR3 nucleotides read TGTGCCAGCAACGGCAGAGGGAAGTTCTTC. It yields the protein CASNGRGKFF. The rearrangement uses TRBV2 and TRBJ2-1; a possible D gene is TRBD2 (5 bases). V was shortened by 7 bases and J by 14 bases, with 12 bases between the two germline ends. CDR1 and CDR2 (germline): SNHLY, FYNNEI. The CDR3 runs to 10 residues.

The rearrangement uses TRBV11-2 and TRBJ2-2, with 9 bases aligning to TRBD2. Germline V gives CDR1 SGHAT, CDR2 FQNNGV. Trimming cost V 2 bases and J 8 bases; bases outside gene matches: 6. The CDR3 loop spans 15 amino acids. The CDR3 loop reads CASSLLAGVPGELFF. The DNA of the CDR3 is TGTGCCAGCAGCTTATTAGCGGGGGTTCCGGGGGAGCTGTTTTTT. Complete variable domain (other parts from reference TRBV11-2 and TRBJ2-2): EAGVAQSPRYKIIEKRQSVAFWCNPISGHATLYWYQQILGQGPKLLIQFQNNGVVDDSQLPKDRFSAERLKGVDSTLKIQPAKLEDSAVYLCASSLLAGVPGELFFGEGSRLTVL.

The CDR3 region has the DNA TGTGCCAGCAGTGAACAAGCCGGGGGGTTTACGGATACGCAGTATTTT. Protein: CASSEQAGGFTDTQYF. The chain couples TRBV27 to TRBJ2-3, with 7 bases identical to TRBD2. This CDR3 has 16 residues. Germline trimming cut 5 bases from V and 6 bases from J; bases unmatched to any gene: 14. CDR1 is MNHEY and CDR2 is SMNVEV in the germline V gene (reference sequence).